This is a list of T cell receptor beta chains from one sample in a study of OX40 agonist ivuxolimab in advanced cancers. The data were produced by immunoSEQ multiplex PCR, yet TCRdb's version contains in-frame clones alone and is incomplete. The sample holds 55,000 to 75,000 clones, approximately 80% seen once. Sample: CD4+ or CD8+ T cells sorted from blood, taken in a trial of the OX40 agonist ivuxolimab. These TCRs come from an adult with an advanced solid tumor such as melanoma, head and neck, liver or kidney cancer. Each CDR3 is given with its conserved first and last residue. Not all rows give a size; the values are once, few, many and, for expanded clones, a class.

j_gene: TRBJ2-7
v_gene: TRBV9
abundance: .
CDR3aa: CASSTRTGDEQYF

j_gene: TRBJ1-4
v_gene: TRBV7-9
abundance: .
CDR3aa: CASSPVDVGPTNEKLFF

j_gene: TRBJ1-4
v_gene: TRBV7-9
abundance: .
CDR3aa: CASSLGAMEEKLFF

j_gene: TRBJ1-3
v_gene: TRBV4-3
abundance: .
CDR3aa: CASSQTGGLSSGNTIYF

j_gene: TRBJ1-1
v_gene: TRBV4-3
abundance: .
CDR3aa: CASSPRADETEAFF

j_gene: TRBJ2-7
v_gene: TRBV6-4
abundance: .
CDR3aa: CASSAPRTSGSFHEQYF

j_gene: TRBJ2-3
v_gene: TRBV9
abundance: .
CDR3aa: CASSLGTSTDVDTQYF

j_gene: TRBJ2-5
v_gene: TRBV10-1
abundance: .
CDR3aa: CASSSRRQGARETQYF

j_gene: TRBJ2-4
v_gene: TRBV20-1
abundance: .
CDR3aa: CSAGGGNIQYF

j_gene: TRBJ1-2
v_gene: TRBV5-1
abundance: few
CDR3aa: CASSGVGYGYTF

j_gene: TRBJ2-7
v_gene: TRBV6-5
abundance: .
CDR3aa: CASSPTGHPSYEQYF

j_gene: TRBJ1-4
v_gene: TRBV27
abundance: .
CDR3aa: CASSPLGTGFANEKLFF

j_gene: TRBJ2-3
v_gene: TRBV18
abundance: .
CDR3aa: CASSRTSTDTQYF

j_gene: TRBJ1-2
v_gene: TRBV6-1
abundance: .
CDR3aa: CASGGRFRDPGYTF

j_gene: TRBJ1-6
v_gene: TRBV5-1
abundance: .
CDR3aa: CASSFQRLNSPLHF

j_gene: TRBJ2-1
v_gene: TRBV7-3
abundance: .
CDR3aa: CASSLDGNEQFF

j_gene: TRBJ1-5
v_gene: TRBV6-5
abundance: .
CDR3aa: CASSRQGVQPQHF

j_gene: TRBJ2-7
v_gene: TRBV11-2
abundance: once
CDR3aa: CASSSTVAYEQYF

j_gene: TRBJ2-7
v_gene: TRBV10-3
abundance: .
CDR3aa: CAISGGGQGPYEQYF

j_gene: TRBJ2-2
v_gene: TRBV5-1
abundance: .
CDR3aa: CASSLSSGDTGELFF

j_gene: TRBJ2-2
v_gene: TRBV7-9
abundance: .
CDR3aa: CASSPGTGELFF

j_gene: TRBJ1-2
v_gene: TRBV28
abundance: few
CDR3aa: CASTSEGLGTF

j_gene: TRBJ2-4
v_gene: TRBV19
abundance: .
CDR3aa: CASSENRVSENIQYF

j_gene: TRBJ2-7
v_gene: TRBV10-3
abundance: .
CDR3aa: CAISAPTRHYEQYF